These T cell receptor beta chains were read from a single sample in a study of T cell responses to AZD1222 COVID-19 vaccine. TCRdb's copy holds only in-frame clones and misses some; the assay was immunoSEQ multiplex PCR. This sample has about 160,000 clones, with approximately 93% found just once. This material consisted of peripheral blood, taken on day 0 of AZD1222 vaccination. These receptors were taken from an adult in good health. The CDR3 runs from the conserved cysteine through the conserved F or W. The order of the fields is J gene, clone size, D gene, V gene, CDR3 protein, CDR3 DNA. A D gene is named only where the DNA matches it firmly. Rows give clone size only sometimes, using once, few, many, or a class for an expanded clone.

J: TRBJ2-7; size: NA; D: NA; V: TRBV27; CDR3: CASSAGGPVHEQYF; DNA: TGTGCCAGCTCAGCCGGCGGGCCGGTCCACGAGCAGTACTTC
J: TRBJ2-5; size: once; D: TRBD2; V: TRBV28; CDR3: CASSWAGGLQETQYF; DNA: TGTGCCAGCAGTTGGGCGGGGGGGCTACAAGAGACCCAGTACTTC
J: TRBJ2-5; size: NA; D: TRBD1; V: TRBV30; CDR3: CAWSGNRGETQYF; DNA: TGTGCCTGGAGTGGTAACAGGGGAGAGACCCAGTACTTC
J: TRBJ2-3; size: NA; D: TRBD2; V: TRBV9; CDR3: CASSTRGVRPTDTQYF; DNA: TGTGCCAGCAGCACCCGGGGGGTAAGACCCACAGATACGCAGTATTTT
J: TRBJ2-1; size: NA; D: NA; V: TRBV4-1; CDR3: CASSPVSIYNEQFF; DNA: TGCGCCAGCAGCCCAGTTTCGATCTACAATGAGCAGTTCTTC
J: TRBJ2-1; size: NA; D: NA; V: TRBV4-1; CDR3: CASSQPLGRTPGHEQFF; DNA: TGCGCCAGCAGCCAACCCCTGGGGAGGACACCGGGGCATGAGCAGTTCTTC
J: TRBJ1-6; size: NA; D: NA; V: TRBV27; CDR3: CASTYNSGVSPLHF; DNA: TGTGCCAGCACCTATAACTCAGGGGTCTCACCCCTCCACTTT
J: TRBJ2-2; size: NA; D: NA; V: TRBV6-5; CDR3: CASSSYFTGELFF; DNA: TGTGCCAGCAGTTCTTATTTCACCGGGGAGCTGTTTTTT
J: TRBJ2-1; size: NA; D: TRBD2; V: TRBV6-2/TRBV6-3; CDR3: CASSYVGGGHNEQFF; DNA: TGTGCCAGCAGTTACGTGGGCGGGGGGCACAATGAGCAGTTCTTC
J: TRBJ1-1; size: NA; D: TRBD1; V: TRBV6-5; CDR3: CASTAGTGSYTEAFF; DNA: TGTGCCAGCACTGCCGGGACAGGGAGTTACACTGAAGCTTTCTTT
J: TRBJ1-5; size: NA; D: TRBD1; V: TRBV5-8; CDR3: CASSHSRGGTGFGNQPQHF; DNA: TGTGCCAGCAGCCACTCGAGGGGCGGGACAGGGTTCGGCAATCAGCCCCAGCATTTT
J: TRBJ1-1; size: NA; D: NA; V: TRBV29-1; CDR3: CSVGRDSYEAFF; DNA: TGCAGCGTTGGGCGTGACAGTTATGAAGCTTTCTTT
J: TRBJ2-1; size: NA; D: TRBD1; V: TRBV9; CDR3: CASSVGLGQGKSYNEQFF; DNA: TGTGCCAGCAGCGTAGGTCTGGGACAGGGGAAATCCTACAATGAGCAGTTCTTC
J: TRBJ2-3; size: NA; D: NA; V: TRBV24-1; CDR3: CATSGAPPPVWSTDTQYF; DNA: TGTGCCACCAGTGGTGCACCCCCCCCGGTTTGGAGCACAGATACGCAGTATTTT
J: TRBJ2-5; size: NA; D: NA; V: TRBV3-1/TRBV3-2; CDR3: CASSQETQYF; DNA: TGTGCCAGCAGCCAAGAGACCCAGTACTTC
J: TRBJ2-5; size: few; D: NA; V: TRBV5-1; CDR3: CASSEVGRREETQYF; DNA: TGCGCCAGCAGTGAAGTGGGGCGCCGGGAAGAGACCCAGTACTTC
J: TRBJ2-7; size: once; D: TRBD2; V: TRBV13; CDR3: CASSLDEGLAVREQYF; DNA: TGTGCCAGCAGCTTAGATGAGGGTCTAGCGGTAAGGGAGCAGTACTTC